This T cell receptor beta chain was observed in a study of T cells after yellow fever vaccination. They built TCR cDNA with 5'RACE template switching, a step that put in a universal primer site and UMIs. TCRdb passed the 5' RACE reads through MiXCR, listing each CDR3 protein once. The table has 65,000 to 70,000 distinct CDR3 sequences, approximately 5.9% seen once. Of note for this clonotype: The target antigen is unknown.

Germline CDR1 DFQATT, CDR2 SNEGSKA (reference sequence). Trimming left V 5 bases short and J 5 bases short, with 19 bases between. This CDR3 comprises 15 residues. General study results and limits: Among primary-vaccination clones, most reappeared after the booster, at roughly 95% for CD4 and 88% for CD8. Abundant clonotypes (contaminants from the bulk population) could be present in FACS-sorted repertoires. Compared with primary, the secondary response was weaker and peaked at day 5, not 15.

The chain couples TRBV20-1 to TRBJ1-5; D unresolved. This clonotype originated in a man between 18 and 29 years old who received the YFV17D yellow fever vaccine. Source: CD4+ T cells sorted from PBMCs, taken around 16 days after the first yellow fever vaccination. CDR3 in DNA: TGCAGTGCTCGGTTCGCGAAATTCGCCGATCAGCCCCAGCATTTT. Amino acid sequence: CSARFAKFADQPQHF.